Sequencing of this T cell receptor (beta chain) was carried out in a study of identifying expanded T cells in peripheral blood. The study's findings and limits: Across healthy donors, higher total template counts meant significantly greater approximately two-week count variance.

The CDR3 totals 13 residues. Generated by immunoSEQ multiplex PCR, the TCRdb table keeps only in-frame clones and is missing some. Of more than 55,000 clones listed, over 75% are singletons. In regard to this clone: Its antigen is still unknown.

Sequencing input: blood. The TCR originated in a person aged 18 to 70 in good health. V usage is TRBV21-1 and J usage is TRBJ1-2. TRBV21-1 is shown as a pseudogene. In DNA form, the CDR3 reads TGTGCCAGCACTACACCGACGCCCTATGGCTACACCTTC. It yields the protein CASTTPTPYGYTF.